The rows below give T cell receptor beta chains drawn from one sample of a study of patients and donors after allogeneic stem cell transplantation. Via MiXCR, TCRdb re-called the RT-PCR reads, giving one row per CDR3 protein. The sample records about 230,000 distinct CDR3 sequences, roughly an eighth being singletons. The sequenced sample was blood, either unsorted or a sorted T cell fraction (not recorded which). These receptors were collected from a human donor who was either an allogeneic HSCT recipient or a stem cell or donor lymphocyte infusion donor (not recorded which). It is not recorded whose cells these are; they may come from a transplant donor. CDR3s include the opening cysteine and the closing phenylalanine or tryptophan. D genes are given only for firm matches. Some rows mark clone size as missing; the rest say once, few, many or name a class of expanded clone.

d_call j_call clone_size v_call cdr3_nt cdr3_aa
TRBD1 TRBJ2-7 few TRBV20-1 TGCAGTGCTAGTGGGGACAGGTTGGGGGGCCACGAGCAGTACTTC CSASGDRLGGHEQYF
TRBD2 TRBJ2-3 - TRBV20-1 TGCAGTCAACCGGGGGGGCGGGATACGCAGTATTTT CSQPGGRDTQYF
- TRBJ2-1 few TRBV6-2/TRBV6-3 TGTGCCAGCAGCGATCCGGGGCCCCTTCCCAATGAGCAGTTCTTC CASSDPGPLPNEQFF
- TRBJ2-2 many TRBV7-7 TGTGCTAGCAGCTTAGGTGGACGGGGCACCGGGGAGCTGTTTTTT CASSLGGRGTGELFF
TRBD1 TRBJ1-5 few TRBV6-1 TGTGCCAGCAGTGCACTACAGGGGCCAAATCAGCCCCAGCATTTT CASSALQGPNQPQHF
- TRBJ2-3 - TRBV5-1 TGCGCCAGCAGCTTCCAAGGGCGCACAGATACGCAGTATTTT CASSFQGRTDTQYF
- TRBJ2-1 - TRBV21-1 TGTGCCAGCAGCAAAGGGGCAACAGGAGCCTCCTACAATGAGCAGTTCTTC CASSKGATGASYNEQFF
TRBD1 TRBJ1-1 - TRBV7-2 TGTGCCAGCAGCTCTAGGCGGGACAGCCCTTTAGCTTTCTTT CASSSRRDSPLAFF
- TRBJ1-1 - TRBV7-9 TGTGCCAGCAGCTTAGGGACGGCTCGAGGGGCTTTCTTT CASSLGTARGAFF
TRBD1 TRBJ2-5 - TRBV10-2 TGCGCCACCTCGGACAGGGCGCGAGAGACCCAGTACTTC CATSDRARETQYF
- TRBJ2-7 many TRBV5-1 TGCGCCAGCAGCTTGTCCAGCCGAGGTGGCGAGCAGTACTTC CASSLSSRGGEQYF
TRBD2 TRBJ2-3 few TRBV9 TGTGCCAGCAGCGTAGAGCCTAGCGGGATGGGAGATACGCAGTATTTT CASSVEPSGMGDTQYF
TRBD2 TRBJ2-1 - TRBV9 TGTGCCAGCAGCGTCCGGGACTACAATTACGTGCGGTTCTTC CASSVRDYNYVRFF
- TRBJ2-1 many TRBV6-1 TGTGCCAGCAGTGAACAGGGGGGTGAGCAGTTCTTC CASSEQGGEQFF
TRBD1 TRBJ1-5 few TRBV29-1 TGCAGCGTAGGTGACAGGGGGGGCCAGCATTTT CSVGDRGGQHF
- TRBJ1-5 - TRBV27 TGTGCCAGCAGTTTTCGGGGGTCTGGGGATCAGCCCCAGCATTTT CASSFRGSGDQPQHF
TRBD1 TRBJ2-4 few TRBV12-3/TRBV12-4 TGTGCCAGCATGTTCCGGGACAGGGGGGACATTCAGTACTTC CASMFRDRGDIQYF
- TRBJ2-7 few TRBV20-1 TGCAGTGAATCGGGCATTCTTCTGGGCGAGCAGTACTTC CSESGILLGEQYF
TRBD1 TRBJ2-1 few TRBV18 TGTGCCAGCTCAACCGGGACAGGGCAATGGAGATACAATGAGCAGTTCTTC CASSTGTGQWRYNEQFF
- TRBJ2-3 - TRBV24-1 TGTGCCACCAGTGATTTGGTCAGGGATCCGACAGATACGCAGTATTTT CATSDLVRDPTDTQYF
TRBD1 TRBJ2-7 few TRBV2 TGTGCCAGCAGGGCCGGACAGGGAACGTACGAGCAGTACTTC CASRAGQGTYEQYF
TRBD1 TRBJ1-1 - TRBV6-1 TGTGCCAGCAGCCACAGGGGAACTGAAGCTTTCTTT CASSHRGTEAFF
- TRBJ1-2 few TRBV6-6 TGTGCCAGCAGTCAGGATTCTCCAGATGGCTACACCTTC CASSQDSPDGYTF
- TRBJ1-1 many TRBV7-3 TGTGCCAGCAGCTTAATGGGGGCGGGCACTGAAGCTTTCTTT CASSLMGAGTEAFF
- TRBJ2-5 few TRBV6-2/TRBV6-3 TGTGCCAGCAGTTACAGGATTGGGGGGGCTCAAGAGACCCAGTACTTC CASSYRIGGAQETQYF
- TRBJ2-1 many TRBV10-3 TGTGCCATCAGGACCTCCGAGGTGGATGAGCAGTTCTTC CAIRTSEVDEQFF
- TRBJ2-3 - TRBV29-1 TGCAGCGTTGATCCCGGATTGACGCAGTATTTT CSVDPGLTQYF